A selection of T cell receptor beta chains follows, all from one sample in a study of CD8+ T cells in alopecia areata. Libraries were prepared by immunoSEQ multiplex PCR; TCRdb keeps only in-frame clonotypes and omits some of them. Among 87,000 or so clones listed, around three quarters were seen once. This specimen consisted of CD8+ T cells sorted from blood, obtained at roughly week 45, from a patient treated with tofacitinib. These receptors all come from a human donor with alopecia areata. The CDR3 runs from the conserved cysteine through the conserved F or W. A D gene is named only where the DNA matches it firmly. Clone size is shown for a subset of rows, as once, few, many or a class of expanded clone.

V	D	size	J	DNA	CDR3
TRBV4-3	NA	once	TRBJ2-3	TGCGCCAGCAGCCAGGGAGGAGGAAGGCAGGGTAATACGCAGTATTTT	CASSQGGGRQGNTQYF
TRBV7-6	NA	NA	TRBJ2-3	TGTGCCAGCAGCAAAGACCTCATTGGAGATACGCAGTATTTT	CASSKDLIGDTQYF
TRBV5-1	NA	NA	TRBJ1-2	TGCGCCAGCAGTCCACCCGACGCGGGGCTTGGCTACACCTTC	CASSPPDAGLGYTF
TRBV29-1	NA	few	TRBJ2-7	TGCAGCGTCCAGGGATGGACAGAGAACTCCTACGAGCAGTACTTC	CSVQGWTENSYEQYF
TRBV25-1	TRBD1	NA	TRBJ1-5	TGTGCCAGCAGTGCCGGGGACAGTAGCAATCAGCCCCAGCATTTT	CASSAGDSSNQPQHF
TRBV5-6	NA	NA	TRBJ2-5	TGTGCCAGTAGCACAACGGGGGGCCTAGAGACCCAGTACTTC	CASSTTGGLETQYF
TRBV6-5	NA	NA	TRBJ1-2	TGTGCCAGCAGTCCCATGAGGACAGTAAACTATGGCTACACCTTC	CASSPMRTVNYGYTF
TRBV7-9	TRBD1	once	TRBJ1-1	TGTGCCAGCATCCCCGGACAGGCGAAAGATGAAGCTTTCTTT	CASIPGQAKDEAFF
TRBV5-1	TRBD2	NA	TRBJ2-7	TGCGCCAGCAGCCTCTATTCGGGAGGGACCCACGAGCAGTACTTC	CASSLYSGGTHEQYF
TRBV7-9	NA	NA	TRBJ1-4	TGTGCCAGCAGCACCCGTGTGGGGAAAAAACTGTTTTTT	CASSTRVGKKLFF
TRBV10-3	NA	few	TRBJ2-5	TGTGCCATCAGTGAAGCAGGGCTTAGGGAGACCCAGTACTTC	CAISEAGLRETQYF
TRBV4-1	NA	NA	TRBJ2-3	TGCGCCAGCAGCACCCCAGTGGGCGGGGATACAGATACGCAGTATTTT	CASSTPVGGDTDTQYF
TRBV15	NA	few	TRBJ2-5	TGTGCCACCAGCGGAGAGGGCGCCGGGGAGACCCAGTACTTC	CATSGEGAGETQYF
TRBV7-6	TRBD1	NA	TRBJ2-7	TGTGCCAGCAGCTCCCTGGACAGGGACCCCTACGAGCAGTACTTC	CASSSLDRDPYEQYF
TRBV2	NA	NA	TRBJ2-3	TGTGCCAGTTTGAAGGGACGGCTTACTGGCACAGATACGCAGTATTTT	CASLKGRLTGTDTQYF
TRBV5-1	NA	few	TRBJ2-7	TGCGCCAGCAGCTTGGGTCGGGGGTCCTACGAGCAGTACTTC	CASSLGRGSYEQYF
TRBV4-1	NA	NA	TRBJ1-1	TGCGCCAGCAGCCAAGATGCTAGGGCTGAAGCTTTCTTT	CASSQDARAEAFF
TRBV29-1	NA	once	TRBJ1-1	TGCAGCGCGATCGGTGAGAACACTGAAGCTTTCTTT	CSAIGENTEAFF
TRBV15	TRBD1	NA	TRBJ1-2	TGTGCCACCAGCAAGACCAGGGGGCAAGGCTACACCTTC	CATSKTRGQGYTF
TRBV6-5	NA	once	TRBJ1-6	TGTGCCAGCAGTTACTCCCAGTGGAATAATTCACCCCTCCACTTT	CASSYSQWNNSPLHF
TRBV9	NA	NA	TRBJ1-1	TGTGCCAGCAGCGTTGGCGGAACTGAAGCTTTCTTT	CASSVGGTEAFF
TRBV11-2	NA	NA	TRBJ1-1	TGTGCCAGCATCATGTGGGGGTCCACTGAAGCTTTCTTT	CASIMWGSTEAFF
TRBV2	TRBD2	NA	TRBJ2-1	TGTGCCAGCAATGGCGGGGGGGTATTCTACAATGAGCAGTTCTTC	CASNGGGVFYNEQFF
TRBV6-6	NA	NA	TRBJ2-7	TGTGCCAGCAGTGACACGTCCTACGAGCAGTACTTC	CASSDTSYEQYF
TRBV30	TRBD1	once	TRBJ2-6	TGTGCCTTGGACAGGATGCCTGGGGCCAACGTCCTGACTTTC	CALDRMPGANVLTF
TRBV2	NA	NA	TRBJ2-7	TGTGCCAGCAAACCCCCTGACCCCTACGAGCAGTACTTC	CASKPPDPYEQYF
TRBV30	NA	NA	TRBJ1-6	TGTGCCTGGAGTGTCGGGGGCTCGGGGAGCTCCTATAATTCACCCCTCCACTTT	CAWSVGGSGSSYNSPLHF
TRBV6-1	NA	NA	TRBJ2-1	TGTGCCAGCAGTGAAGCCCTCCGGGAGAGGGGATACAATGAGCAGTTCTTC	CASSEALRERGYNEQFF
TRBV27	NA	NA	TRBJ1-4	TGTGCCAGCAGTTTATCCGGGGAAAAACTGTTTTTT	CASSLSGEKLFF
TRBV11-2	NA	NA	TRBJ2-5	TGTGCCAGCAGCTTACTAGCGTCAGAGACCCAGTACTTC	CASSLLASETQYF
TRBV4-3	NA	many	TRBJ2-6	TGCGCCAGCAGCCAGCAAAACACTGGGGCCAACGTCCTGACTTTC	CASSQQNTGANVLTF
TRBV29-1	NA	NA	TRBJ2-4	TGCAGCGTTGAAGGTGGGGGTCACAGGGACATTCAGTACTTC	CSVEGGGHRDIQYF
TRBV9	NA	few	TRBJ2-2	TGTGCCAGCAGTGACCCAGGGATCAACACCGGGGAGCTGTTTTTT	CASSDPGINTGELFF
TRBV7-2	TRBD1	NA	TRBJ1-2	TGTGCCAGCAGGGATACAGGGGGGAGTTATGGCTACACCTTC	CASRDTGGSYGYTF
TRBV27	NA	NA	TRBJ1-5	TGTGCCAGCAGTCGCTCACGACCTGGGACTTTCGTCCAGCCCCAGCATTTT	CASSRSRPGTFVQPQHF
TRBV19	NA	NA	TRBJ1-1	TGTGCCAGTAGGCCAACAGGGTCCCCACCAGGAGCTTTCTTT	CASRPTGSPPGAFF
TRBV30	NA	NA	TRBJ2-7	TGTGCCTGGAGAGAACCGGGACAAGGGGGGAGGGAGCAGTACTTC	CAWREPGQGGREQYF
TRBV29-1	NA	NA	TRBJ1-1	TGCAGCATTCTCAGGGGTGGAAACACTGAAGCTTTCTTT	CSILRGGNTEAFF
TRBV7-8	TRBD2	NA	TRBJ2-1	TGTGCCAGCAGCGCCCTGACTAGCTCCGACAATGAGCAGTTCTTC	CASSALTSSDNEQFF
TRBV19	TRBD1	few	TRBJ2-2	TGTGCCAGTAGGGAGGTAGGGGGCTCCGGGGAGCTGTTTTTT	CASREVGGSGELFF
TRBV13	TRBD1	few	TRBJ2-1	TGTGCCAGCAGCCCGGGGACAGATTACAATGAGCAGTTCTTC	CASSPGTDYNEQFF
TRBV6-6	NA	NA	TRBJ1-1	TGTGCCAGCAGTTTGGTTGTTATGGGAGCTTTCTTT	CASSLVVMGAFF
TRBV9	NA	NA	TRBJ2-1	TGTGCCAGCAGCGTAAACGTCCAGGGGGGGTACAATGAGCAGTTCTTC	CASSVNVQGGYNEQFF
TRBV7-2	TRBD2	few	TRBJ2-1	TGTGCCAGCAGCTTAGAAGGACTAGCGGGGGGGCGGTTCTACAATGAGCAGTTCTTC	CASSLEGLAGGRFYNEQFF
TRBV4-3	NA	NA	TRBJ2-7	TGCGCCAGCAGCCCCACCAAGGCCCGGGGCCACGAGCAGTACTTC	CASSPTKARGHEQYF
TRBV14	TRBD2	few	TRBJ2-1	TGTGCCAGCAGCCAAGGTCGAAGCGGGGGTAATGAGCAGTTCTTC	CASSQGRSGGNEQFF
TRBV25-1	NA	NA	TRBJ1-1	TGTGCCAGCAGTGAAGGACGTCGAGCTTTCTTT	CASSEGRRAFF
TRBV7-2	TRBD1	NA	TRBJ2-7	TGTGCCAGCAGCATGGGGACAGATCCCACCTACGAGCAGTACTTC	CASSMGTDPTYEQYF
TRBV29-1	NA	NA	TRBJ1-2	TGCAGCGTTGAAGATATGTCGGCAGGCGCTAATGGCTACACCTTC	CSVEDMSAGANGYTF
TRBV19	NA	once	TRBJ2-7	TGTGCCAGTAGTCCCGGGCCCACCTACGAGCAGTACTTC	CASSPGPTYEQYF
TRBV19	NA	NA	TRBJ1-2	TGTGCCAGTAGTCCGGGTTGGGGGGACAACTATGGCTACACCTTC	CASSPGWGDNYGYTF
TRBV27	TRBD2	NA	TRBJ2-1	TGTGCCAGCAGTTCTCTACTAGCGGGGGGGCCTAACAATGAGCAGTTCTTC	CASSSLLAGGPNNEQFF
TRBV5-1	NA	NA	TRBJ2-3	TGCGCCAGCAGCTTGTTAGAGGGGACGGATACGCAGTATTTT	CASSLLEGTDTQYF
TRBV30	NA	NA	TRBJ2-7	TGTGCCTGGAGTTTGGGGGGAGAGCAGTACTTC	CAWSLGGEQYF